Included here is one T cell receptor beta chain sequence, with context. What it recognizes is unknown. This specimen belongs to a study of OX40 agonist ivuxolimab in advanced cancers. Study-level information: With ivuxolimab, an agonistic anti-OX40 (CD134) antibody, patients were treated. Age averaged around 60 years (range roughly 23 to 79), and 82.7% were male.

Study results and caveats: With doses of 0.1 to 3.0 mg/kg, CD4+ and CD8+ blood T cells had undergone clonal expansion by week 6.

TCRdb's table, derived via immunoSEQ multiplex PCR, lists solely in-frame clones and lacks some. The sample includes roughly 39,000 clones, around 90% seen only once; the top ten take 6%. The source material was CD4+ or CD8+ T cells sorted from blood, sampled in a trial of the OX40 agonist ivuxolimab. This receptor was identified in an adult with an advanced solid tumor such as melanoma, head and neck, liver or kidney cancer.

The CDR3 region has the DNA TGCGCCAGCAGCTTTAAAGAGACCCAGTACTTC. Translating gives CASSFKETQYF. The chain joins TRBV5-1 to TRBJ2-5, with D unclear. The germline CDR1 and CDR2 sequences are SGHRS and YFSETQ. V was shortened by 2 bases and J by 3 bases, with 2 bases between the two germline ends. The CDR3 has 11 residues.